Sequencing of this T cell receptor beta chain was carried out in a study of blood T cell repertoires in COVID-19. The CDR3 consists of 15 residues. The J segment lost 0 bases and the V segment lost 6 bases, leaving 9 bases of the junction unmatched. CDR1 is SQVTM, CDR2 ANQGSEA, per germline. Produced via immunoSEQ multiplex PCR; TCRdb's table is partial and in-frame only. The table lists about 200,000 clones, around 89% of them singletons. The sample holds a few counts of this clone. The sample comprised PBMCs or T cells enriched from blood (not recorded which). The V and J genes are TRBV29-1 and TRBJ2-7; 9 nucleotides agree with TRBD1. The TCR originated in a man aged 25-45 years who had recovered from COVID-19. The CDR3 DNA is TGCAGCGTCATGGACAGGGGCCGAAACTCCTACGAGCAGTACTTC. Its protein product is CSVMDRGRNSYEQYF.